This T cell receptor beta chain emerged from a study of Graves' ophthalmopathy and Graves' hyperthyroidism. The diagnosis was founded upon clinical symptoms, serum thyroxine, TRAb, thyroid ultrasound and orbital computed tomography. General study results and limits: Most thyroid-expanded clonotypes exceeding 0.001 frequency were also found in blood. Classification of ophthalmopathy versus stable hyperthyroidism by a 13-signature model yielded around 90% sensitivity and approximately 79% specificity.

Germline trimming cut 6 bases from V and 7 bases from J; bases unmatched to any gene: 6. The germline gives CDR1 SGHTA, CDR2 FQGTGA. The length of the CDR3 is 14 residues. On this clonotype itself: Antigen unknown.

The authors amplified TCR beta CDR3 regions, and they did so from RNA transcripts for repertoire sequencing. HTBI primers were employed in first-round RT-PCR, then a second-round multiplex PCR followed. TCRdb passed the multiplex PCR reads through MiXCR, listing each CDR3 protein once. The profile covers around 590,000 distinct CDR3 sequences, with 35% to 40% appearing a single time and about 4% taken by the ten largest. The sequence was collected from an adult man with Graves' hyperthyroidism. The chain couples TRBV7-3 to TRBJ1-6; 7 bases fit TRBD1. Sequencing was carried out using peripheral blood or thyroid tissue (not recorded which). CDR3 DNA sequence: TGTGCCAGCAGTACGGGACAGTTAAATTCACCCCTCCACTTT. This translates into CASSTGQLNSPLHF.